Each of the 14 T cell receptor beta chains below was sequenced from the same sample in a study of CXCR3-negative and CXCR3-positive naive CD8 T cells. Through 5' RACE with UMI labels, the TRB cDNA libraries were prepared. TCRdb re-called the 5' RACE reads, yielding one record per CDR3 amino acid sequence without DNA. This listing includes roughly 7,500 distinct CDR3 sequences. The sequencing input was naive CXCR3- CD8+ T cells from blood. Subset of the sample: CD45RO-CCR7+CD27+CD95- naive CD8+ T cells lacking CXCR3 (TNR3-). The source of these receptors is a human donor in good health. Some clones in this sample may be carry-over from other donors' samples.

The rearrangement joins TRBV24-1 to TRBJ1-5. From germline, CDR1 is KGHDR and CDR2 SFDVKD. The CDR3 runs 15 residues. The CDR3 is CATSDPTRSNQPQHF.

The V gene is TRBV4-2, the J gene TRBJ1-1. CDR3 length equals 15 residues. Germline CDR1 LGHNA, CDR2 YNFKEQ. The CDR3: CASSLFVQGETEAFF.

The chain links TRBV29-1 to TRBJ2-1; TCRdb reports TRBD2, a call that lacks DNA to check it against. The length of the CDR3 is 17 residues. From germline, CDR1 is SQVTM and CDR2 ANQGSEA. The CDR3 protein is CSVEDPRAGVTGDEQFF.

This chain uses TRBV28 with TRBJ1-1. The CDR3 is 12 residues long. CDR1 and CDR2 (germline): MDHEN, SYDVKM. CDR3 in amino acids: CASRGQNTEAFF.

This chain links TRBV7-6 with TRBJ2-7; the D gene TCRdb calls, TRBD1, cannot be checked with no DNA. Germline loops: CDR1 SGHVS, CDR2 FNYEAQ. The CDR3 has 17 residues. The CDR3 here is CASSLRLAGTVENEQYF.

The chain is built from TRBV5-1 and TRBJ2-2; as DNA is missing, the TRBD2 call by TCRdb cannot be tested. CDR3 length equals 17 residues. Germline V gene lookup returns CDR1 SGHRS and CDR2 YFSETQ. CDR3 amino acids: CASSPQLGRRNTGELFF.

This clonotype is identified as medium-sized from frequency. The rearrangement uses TRBV29-1 and TRBJ1-1; the D gene TCRdb calls, TRBD1, cannot be checked with no DNA. The germline V gene has CDR1 SQVTM and CDR2 ANQGSEA. The CDR3 has 14 amino acids. The CDR3 sequence is CSVDRTGLGTEAFF. The variable domain in full, with the rest retrieved from reference TRBV29-1 and TRBJ1-1, is SAVISQKPSRDICQRGTSLTIQCQVDSQVTMMFWYRQQPGQSLTLIATANQGSEATYESGFVIDKFPISRPNLTFSTLTVSNMSPEDSSIYLCSVDRTGLGTEAFFGQGTRLTVV.

The chain has TRBV28 and TRBJ1-5; TCRdb's assignment of TRBD1 cannot be checked, as there is no DNA. Per germline, CDR1 MDHEN and CDR2 SYDVKM. The CDR3 is 15 residues long. The CDR3 loop reads CASSFVGGLGQPQHF.

Frequency places this clonotype as medium-sized. The CDR3 loop reads CSVESGVRGRALYEQFF. This chain uses TRBV29-1 with TRBJ2-1; lacking DNA, the TRBD2 call made by TCRdb goes unchecked. CDR1 and CDR2 from the germline V gene are SQVTM and ANQGSEA. CDR3 length: 17 amino acids.

This clonotype is called medium-sized based on its frequency. V is TRBV5-1 and J is TRBJ2-2. The germline V gene encodes CDR1 SGHRS and CDR2 YFSETQ. The CDR3 loop spans 15 amino acids. The chain's CDR3 is CASSFFAENTGELFF.

The rearrangement links TRBV4-3 to TRBJ2-3. The CDR3 length is 15 residues. The germline CDR1 and CDR2 sequences are LGHNA and YSLEER. CDR3: CARSQEAIRTDPQYF.

The chain couples TRBV2 to TRBJ2-3; the D call from TCRdb, TRBD1, cannot be confirmed without DNA. The CDR3 totals 15 residues. Germline CDR1 and CDR2: SNHLY and FYNNEI. This CDR3 is CASSPGTESTDTQYF.

This clonotype is medium-sized (0.01 to 0.1%) by frequency. V is TRBV29-1 and J is TRBJ2-1; as DNA is missing, the TRBD2 call by TCRdb cannot be tested. The germline V gene encodes CDR1 SQVTM and CDR2 ANQGSEA. The length of the CDR3 is 14 residues. The CDR3 here is CSAVGSGNYNEQFF.

Considering frequency, this clonotype is medium-sized. The chain uses TRBV25-1 and TRBJ2-2; TCRdb's D call, TRBD1, is unchecked because there is no DNA. This CDR3 comprises 15 residues. Germline-derived CDR1 and CDR2 are MGHDK and SYGVNS. The CDR3 region is CASSEYNRVNGELFF.